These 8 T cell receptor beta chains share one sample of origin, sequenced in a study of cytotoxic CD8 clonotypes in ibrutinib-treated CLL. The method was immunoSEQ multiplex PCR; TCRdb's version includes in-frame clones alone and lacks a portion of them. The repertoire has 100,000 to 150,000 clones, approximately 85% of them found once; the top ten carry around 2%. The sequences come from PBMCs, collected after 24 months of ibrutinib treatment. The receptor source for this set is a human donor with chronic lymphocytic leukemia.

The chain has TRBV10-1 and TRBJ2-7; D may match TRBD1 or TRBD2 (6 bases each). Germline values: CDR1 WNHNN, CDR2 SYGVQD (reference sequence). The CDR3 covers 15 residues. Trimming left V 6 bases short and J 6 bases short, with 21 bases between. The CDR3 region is CASRDGGGPRGEQYF. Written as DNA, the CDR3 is TGCGCCAGCAGGGATGGTGGGGGGCCTCGTGGCGAGCAGTACTTC.

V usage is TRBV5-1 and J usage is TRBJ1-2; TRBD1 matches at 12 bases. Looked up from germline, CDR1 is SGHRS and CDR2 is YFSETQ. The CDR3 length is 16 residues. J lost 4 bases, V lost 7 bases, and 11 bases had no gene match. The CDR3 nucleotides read TGCGCCAGCCTCGAGGGGACAGGGGGCCTGGGCTATGGCTACACCTTC. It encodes CASLEGTGGLGYGYTF.

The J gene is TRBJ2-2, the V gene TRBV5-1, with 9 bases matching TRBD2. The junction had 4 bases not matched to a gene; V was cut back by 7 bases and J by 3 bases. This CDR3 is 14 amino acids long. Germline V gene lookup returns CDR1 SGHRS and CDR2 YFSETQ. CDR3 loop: CASGERGDTGELFF. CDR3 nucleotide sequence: TGCGCCAGCGGAGAGCGGGGGGACACCGGGGAGCTGTTTTTT.

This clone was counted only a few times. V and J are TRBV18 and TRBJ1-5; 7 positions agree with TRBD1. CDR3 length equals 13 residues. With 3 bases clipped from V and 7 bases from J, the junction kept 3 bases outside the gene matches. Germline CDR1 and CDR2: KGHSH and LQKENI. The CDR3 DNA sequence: TGTGCCAGCTCACCGGGACAGTTCCAGCCCCAGCATTTT. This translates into CASSPGQFQPQHF.

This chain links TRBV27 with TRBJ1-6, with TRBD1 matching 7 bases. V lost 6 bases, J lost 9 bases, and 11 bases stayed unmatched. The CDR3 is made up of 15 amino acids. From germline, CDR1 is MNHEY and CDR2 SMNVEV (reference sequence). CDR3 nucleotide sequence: TGTGCCAGCAGCAACCGACAGGGCCGGGGTTCACCCCTCCACTTT. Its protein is CASSNRQGRGSPLHF.

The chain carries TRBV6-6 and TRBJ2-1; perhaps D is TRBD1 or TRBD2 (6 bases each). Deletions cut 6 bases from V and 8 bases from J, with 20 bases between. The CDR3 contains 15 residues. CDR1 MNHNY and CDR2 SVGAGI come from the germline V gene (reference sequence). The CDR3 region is CASRIGEGGRDEQFF. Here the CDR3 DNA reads TGTGCCAGCAGGATCGGTGAGGGGGGCCGTGATGAGCAGTTCTTC.

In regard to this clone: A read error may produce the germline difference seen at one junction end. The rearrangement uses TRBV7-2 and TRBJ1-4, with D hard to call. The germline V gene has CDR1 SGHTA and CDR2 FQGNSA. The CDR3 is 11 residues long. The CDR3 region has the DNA TGTGCCAGCAGCTTGAGTGAAGAACTGTTTTTT. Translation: CASSLSEELFF.

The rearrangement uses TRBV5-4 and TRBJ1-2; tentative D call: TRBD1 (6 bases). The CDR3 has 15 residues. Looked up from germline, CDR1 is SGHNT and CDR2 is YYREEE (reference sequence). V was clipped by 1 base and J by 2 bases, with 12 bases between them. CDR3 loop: CASSLPLQGNYGYTF. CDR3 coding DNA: TGTGCCAGCAGCTTGCCTTTGCAGGGGAACTATGGCTACACCTTC.